Each of the 26 T cell receptor beta chains below was sequenced from the same sample in a study of cytomegalovirus exposure and HLA in healthy donors. The PCR contained 60 Vbeta and 13 Jbeta primers. The repertoire was sequenced with immunoSEQ multiplex PCR; TCRdb's copy has only in-frame clones and lacks some. The table for this sample gives about 77,000 clones. The sequencing input was PBMCs. The source of these receptors is a man aged 50-60 years in good health and CMV-seropositive.

This chain connects TRBV2 to TRBJ1-2; 11 nucleotides align to TRBD1. The CDR3 extends over 15 amino acids. Germline CDR1 and CDR2: SNHLY and FYNNEI. V was pared by 7 bases and J by 6 bases, with 10 bases of the junction left unmatched. CDR3 sequence reads: CASISYRTGGDGYTF. DNA for the CDR3: TGTGCCAGCATTAGTTATAGGACAGGGGGCGATGGCTACACCTTC.

V and J are TRBV19 and TRBJ1-4, with D possibly being TRBD1 (5 bases). The CDR3 is 15 residues long. Trimming pared 8 bases from V and 8 bases from J, leaving 21 bases between. The germline gives CDR1 LNHDA, CDR2 SQIVND (reference sequence). The CDR3 here is CASEEGGAPGEKLFF. The DNA of the CDR3 is TGTGCCAGTGAGGAGGGCGGGGCGCCTGGGGAAAAACTGTTTTTT. The whole variable domain, filled in from reference TRBV19 and TRBJ1-4, reads DGGITQSPKYLFRKEGQNVTLSCEQNLNHDAMYWYRQDPGQGLRLIYYSQIVNDFQKGDIAEGYSVSREKKESFPLTVTSAQKNPTAFYLCASEEGGAPGEKLFFGSGTQLSVL.

The V call is TRBV5-1, the J call TRBJ2-1; tentative D call: TRBD1 (8 bases). CDR1 is SGHRS, CDR2 YFSETQ, per germline. The CDR3 runs 14 residues. V lost 0 bases, J lost 9 bases, and 13 bases lay in between. The CDR3 reads CASSLGQGRGEQFF. The CDR3 nucleotides read TGCGCCAGCAGCTTGGGACAGGGGAGGGGTGAGCAGTTCTTC.

The rearrangement uses TRBV7-2 and TRBJ2-6; a weak D match, TRBD2 (5 bases). V shed 11 bases and J shed 0 bases, with 20 bases lying between them. This CDR3 is built from 17 residues. Germline-derived CDR1 and CDR2 are SGHTA and FQGNSA. The CDR3 nucleotides are TGTGCCCCACGGGGAGACCAGTTTTACTCTGGGGCCAACGTCCTGACTTTC. Its protein is CAPRGDQFYSGANVLTF.

The genes are TRBV5-4 and TRBJ2-1; 9 positions agree with TRBD2. Germline loops: CDR1 SGHNT, CDR2 YYREEE (reference sequence). Trimming cost V 1 base and J 9 bases; bases outside gene matches: 8. The CDR3 is 15 amino acids. In DNA form, the CDR3 reads TGTGCCAGCAGCTTGCGCGGGAGGGCCGGAGGTGAGCAGTTCTTC. It translates to CASSLRGRAGGEQFF.

The rearrangement links TRBV5-4 to TRBJ2-3; 10 bases map to TRBD1. This CDR3 is built from 15 residues. The V gene's germline CDR1 is SGHNT and CDR2 YYREEE (reference sequence). After removal of 4 bases from V and 3 bases from J, the junction contained 5 bases not matched to a gene. CDR3 DNA sequence: TGTGCCAGCAGCACCGGGACAGGGGATACAGATACGCAGTATTTT. This codes for CASSTGTGDTDTQYF. Variable domain in full (rest from reference TRBV5-4 and TRBJ2-3): ETGVTQSPTHLIKTRGQQVTLRCSSQSGHNTVSWYQQALGQGPQFIFQYYREEENGRGNFPPRFSGLQFPNYSSELNVNALELDDSALYLCASSTGTGDTDTQYFGPGTRLTVL.

The CDR3 region has the DNA TGTGCCAGCACTCTCGACAGGGGGCCTCCCGCTTTCTTT. Amino acid sequence: CASTLDRGPPAFF. This chain uses TRBV6-1 with TRBJ1-1; 10 bases agree with TRBD1. This CDR3 region has 13 residues. Trimming at V came to 7 bases and at J to 11 bases, leaving 10 bases not matched to a gene. The V gene's germline CDR1 is MNHNS and CDR2 SASEGT.

The chain combines TRBV6-1 with TRBJ1-1; D not certain. CDR1 and CDR2 (germline): MNHNS, SASEGT. V gave up 7 bases and J gave up 8 bases, with 14 bases separating them. The length of the CDR3 is 12 residues. Written as DNA, the CDR3 is TGTGCCAGCACCAGTTCCCTTAGCGAAGCTTTCTTT. Translating it yields CASTSSLSEAFF.

The chain employs TRBV15 and TRBJ2-7, with D hard to call. Trimming left V 3 bases short and J 2 bases short, with 8 bases between. The CDR3 extends over 13 amino acids. CDR1 and CDR2 (germline): LNHNV, YYDKDF (reference sequence). CDR3 bases: TGTGCCACCAGCAGGGGCCTCGCCTACGAGCAGTACGTC. Its translation is CATSRGLAYEQYV.

V usage is TRBV10-3 and J usage is TRBJ2-7; 7 positions agree with TRBD2. The CDR3 is made up of 14 amino acids. Germline assignment: CDR1 ENHRY and CDR2 SYGVKD. V gave up 2 bases and J gave up 7 bases; unmatched junction bases: 8. The CDR3 reads CAISEGATGGEQYF. Written as DNA, the CDR3 is TGTGCCATCAGTGAGGGGGCCACGGGGGGAGAGCAGTACTTC.

The chain couples TRBV5-1 to TRBJ2-5, with a weak D call TRBD1 (5 bases). This CDR3 region has 13 residues. Germline V gene sequence: CDR1 SGHRS, CDR2 YFSETQ. V gave up 1 base and J gave up 5 bases, with 9 bases separating them. The CDR3 is CASSLTWGETQYF. The CDR3 region has the DNA TGCGCCAGCAGCTTGACTTGGGGCGAGACCCAGTACTTC.

The chain links TRBV2 to TRBJ1-6; the D gene is possibly TRBD1 (6 bases). Trimming cost V 6 bases and J 7 bases, with 10 bases left between them. Per the germline V gene, CDR1 is SNHLY and CDR2 is FYNNEI. The CDR3 is 13 amino acids. The CDR3 loop reads CASRQGPNSPLHF. CDR3 in DNA: TGTGCCAGCAGACAGGGCCCAAATTCACCCCTCCACTTT.

V is TRBV5-1 and J is TRBJ2-7; 9 positions match TRBD2. V lost 0 bases to trimming and J lost 7 bases; unmatched junction nucleotides: 11. Germline assignment: CDR1 SGHRS and CDR2 YFSETQ. There are 16 residues in the CDR3. This CDR3 is CASSLVASGTLKEQYF. The CDR3 bases are TGCGCCAGCAGCTTGGTGGCTAGCGGGACCTTGAAGGAGCAGTACTTC.

This chain uses TRBV10-2 with TRBJ1-5, with D possibly matching TRBD1 (5 bases). The CDR3 has 14 residues. Germline V gene data show CDR1 as WSHSY and CDR2 as SAAADI. V shed 7 bases and J shed 7 bases, with 17 bases lying between them. CDR3 bases: TGCGCCAGCACTCCCGACGGGGGTCGACAGCCCCAGCATTTT. It yields the protein CASTPDGGRQPQHF.

The chain uses TRBV7-6 and TRBJ2-2; 12 positions match TRBD2. Per the germline V gene, CDR1 is SGHVS and CDR2 is FNYEAQ. V gave up 4 bases and J gave up 4 bases; unmatched junction bases: 10. The CDR3 loop spans 18 amino acids. The CDR3 here is CASSWVASGGASTGELFF. In DNA form, the CDR3 reads TGTGCCAGCAGCTGGGTGGCTAGCGGGGGGGCTAGCACCGGGGAGCTGTTTTTT.

The rearrangement links TRBV6-4 to TRBJ2-2; tentatively, D is TRBD2 (5 bases). Germline CDR1 MRHNA, CDR2 SNTAGT. The CDR3 is 14 amino acids. V was pared by 3 bases and J by 4 bases, with 9 bases between. In DNA, the CDR3 is TGTGCCAGCAGTGAAGAAGGAGGCACCGGGGAGCTGTTTTTT. It is translated as CASSEEGGTGELFF.

V and J are TRBV2 and TRBJ2-7; D is possibly TRBD2 (6 bases). V lost 8 bases and J 3 bases, leaving 20 bases between the germline ends. The CDR3 has 15 residues. Germline V gene data show CDR1 as SNHLY and CDR2 as FYNNEI. CDR3 amino acids: CASAKDGGKVYEQYF. CDR3 in DNA: TGTGCCAGCGCTAAGGACGGCGGGAAAGTCTACGAGCAGTACTTC.

The chain couples TRBV4-2 to TRBJ2-5; TRBD1 agrees at 11 bases. The CDR3 spans 15 residues. Per the germline V gene, CDR1 is LGHNA and CDR2 is YNFKEQ. J gave up 5 bases and V 3 bases, and 5 bases lay outside the gene matches. The CDR3 spells CASSQDRGRSETQYF. CDR3 DNA sequence: TGTGCCAGCAGCCAGGACAGGGGGCGTAGCGAGACCCAGTACTTC.

The gene calls are TRBV5-1 and TRBJ1-2; maybe TRBD1 (6 bases). CDR3 size: 15 residues. V was shortened by 0 bases and J by 13 bases, with 22 bases between the two germline ends. Germline V gene sequence: CDR1 SGHRS, CDR2 YFSETQ. Here the CDR3 DNA reads TGCGCCAGCAGCTTGGAATCCTCCAGGGGCCTCTTGGGCACCTTC. Translating gives CASSLESSRGLLGTF.

Comments on this clone: The same CDR3 is also encoded by other DNA sequences in this sample. The chain carries TRBV7-7 and TRBJ1-1, with 7 bases aligning to TRBD1. CDR1 is SSHAT and CDR2 is FNYEAQ in the germline V gene (reference sequence). The V gene end was trimmed by 6 bases and the J gene end by 6 bases; junction bases not matched to a gene: 10. This CDR3 spans 14 amino acids. DNA of the CDR3: TGTGCCAGCAGACAAGACAGGGTGGTCCCTGAAGCTTTCTTT. Its protein product is CASRQDRVVPEAFF.

The chain recombines TRBV15 with TRBJ1-5, with no clear D. Per the germline V gene, CDR1 is LNHNV and CDR2 is YYDKDF (reference sequence). V was cut by 3 bases and J by 16 bases, with 16 bases left in between. CDR3 length: 12 residues. CDR3 amino acids: CATSRPGLPHHF. CDR3 bases: TGTGCCACCAGCAGGCCAGGACTCCCACACCATTTT.

Here the CDR3 DNA reads TGTGCCAGCAGCTCAAGGGGGCACACTGAAGCTTTCTTT. Protein product: CASSSRGHTEAFF. V and J are TRBV7-9 and TRBJ1-1, with TRBD1 matching 7 bases. Germline V gene data show CDR1 as SEHNR and CDR2 as FQNEAQ (reference sequence). Losses at the gene ends were 4 bases for V and 3 bases for J; bases not matched to a gene: 2. The CDR3 consists of 13 residues.

V and J are TRBV7-9 and TRBJ2-7; TRBD1 matches 7 bases. The V gene's germline CDR1 is SEHNR and CDR2 FQNEAQ (reference sequence). The CDR3 sequence is 15 residues long. Germline trimming cut 5 bases from V and 2 bases from J; bases unmatched to any gene: 9. CDR3 DNA sequence: TGTGCCAGCAGCCCCAGACAGGGCTTAACCTACGAGCAGTACTTC. Translated: CASSPRQGLTYEQYF.

The chain uses TRBV15 and TRBJ1-1; TRBD1 might be the D (6 bases). There are 14 residues in the CDR3. V shed 3 bases and J shed 7 bases, with 15 bases lying between them. Germline-derived CDR1 and CDR2 are LNHNV and YYDKDF (reference sequence). CDR3: CATSSRGGPNEAFF. The CDR3 DNA sequence: TGTGCCACCAGCAGTCGGGGGGGCCCTAATGAAGCTTTCTTT.

The rearrangement joins TRBV19 to TRBJ2-2, with unresolved D. This CDR3 comprises 15 residues. V lost 5 bases to trimming and J lost 3 bases, with 13 bases between them. Germline values: CDR1 LNHDA, CDR2 SQIVND (reference sequence). The CDR3: CASSWSKSYTGELFF. The CDR3 region has the DNA TGTGCCAGTAGTTGGTCCAAGAGCTACACCGGGGAGCTGTTTTTT.

This chain connects TRBV28 to TRBJ2-5, with a weak D call TRBD1 (7 bases). CDR3 size: 16 residues. Trimming removed 10 bases at V and 7 bases at J, with 28 bases between. Germline loops: CDR1 MDHEN, CDR2 SYDVKM. CDR3 protein: CATTVPRDRREGTQYF. The CDR3, as DNA: TGTGCCACCACGGTACCGCGGGACAGAAGAGAAGGGACCCAGTACTTC.